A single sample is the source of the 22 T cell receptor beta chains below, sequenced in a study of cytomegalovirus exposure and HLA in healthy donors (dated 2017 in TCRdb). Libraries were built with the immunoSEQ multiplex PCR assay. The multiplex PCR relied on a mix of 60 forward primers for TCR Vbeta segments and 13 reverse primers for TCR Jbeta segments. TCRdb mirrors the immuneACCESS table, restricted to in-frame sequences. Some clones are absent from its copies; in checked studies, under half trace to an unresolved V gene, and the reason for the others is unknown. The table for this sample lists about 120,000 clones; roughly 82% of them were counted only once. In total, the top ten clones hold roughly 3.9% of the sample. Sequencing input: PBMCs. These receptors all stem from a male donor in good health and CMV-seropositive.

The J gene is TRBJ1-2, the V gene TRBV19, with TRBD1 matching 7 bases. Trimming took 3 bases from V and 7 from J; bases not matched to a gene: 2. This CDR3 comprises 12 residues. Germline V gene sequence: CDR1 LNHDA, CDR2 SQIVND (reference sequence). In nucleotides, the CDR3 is TGTGCCAGTAGTATCCGGGACAGTGGCTACACCTTC. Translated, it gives CASSIRDSGYTF.

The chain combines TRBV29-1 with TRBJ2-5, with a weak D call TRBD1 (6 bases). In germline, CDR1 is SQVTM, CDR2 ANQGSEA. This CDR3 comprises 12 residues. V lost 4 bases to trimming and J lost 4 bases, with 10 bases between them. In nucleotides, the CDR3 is TGCAGCGTTGTACAGGGCATAGAGACCCAGTACTTC. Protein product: CSVVQGIETQYF.

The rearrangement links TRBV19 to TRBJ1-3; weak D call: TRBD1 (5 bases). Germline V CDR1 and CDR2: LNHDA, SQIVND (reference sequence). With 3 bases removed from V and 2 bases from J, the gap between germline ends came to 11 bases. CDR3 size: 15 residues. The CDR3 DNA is TGTGCCAGTAGTATCCCCAGCAGGGCTGGAAACACCATATATTTT. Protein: CASSIPSRAGNTIYF.

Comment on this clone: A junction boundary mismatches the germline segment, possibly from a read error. The CDR3 loop is CASSVEVGLAYGQYF. CDR3 sequence (DNA): TGTGCCAGCAGCGTAGAGGTCGGACTAGCCTACGGGCAGTACTTC. The rearrangement joins TRBV9 to TRBJ2-7; TRBD2 matches 8 bases. Germline V gene sequence: CDR1 SGDLS, CDR2 YYNGEE. This CDR3 contains 15 residues. Complete variable domain (other parts from reference TRBV9 and TRBJ2-7): DSGVTQTPKHLITATGQRVTLRCSPRSGDLSVYWYQQSLDQGLQFLIQYYNGEERAKGNILERFSAQQFPDLHSELNLSSLELGDSALYFCASSVEVGLAYGQYFGPGTRLTVT.

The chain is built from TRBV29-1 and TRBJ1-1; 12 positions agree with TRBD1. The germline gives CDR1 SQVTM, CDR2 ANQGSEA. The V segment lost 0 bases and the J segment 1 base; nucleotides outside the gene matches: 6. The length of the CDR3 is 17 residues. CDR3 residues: CSVEDWGQGAPNTEAFF. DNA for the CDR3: TGCAGCGTTGAAGACTGGGGACAGGGGGCGCCGAACACTGAAGCTTTCTTT.

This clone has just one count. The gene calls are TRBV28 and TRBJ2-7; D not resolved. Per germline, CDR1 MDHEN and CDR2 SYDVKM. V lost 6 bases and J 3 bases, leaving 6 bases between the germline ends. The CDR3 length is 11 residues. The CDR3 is CASSVHYEQYF. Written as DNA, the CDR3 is TGTGCCAGCAGCGTACACTACGAGCAGTACTTC.

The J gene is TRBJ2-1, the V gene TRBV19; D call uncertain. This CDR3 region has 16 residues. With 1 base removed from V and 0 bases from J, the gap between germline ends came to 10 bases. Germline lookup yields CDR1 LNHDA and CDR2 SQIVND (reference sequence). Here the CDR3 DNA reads TGTGCCAGTAGTATAGCGGCGGCGGTCTCCTACAATGAGCAGTTCTTC. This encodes CASSIAAAVSYNEQFF. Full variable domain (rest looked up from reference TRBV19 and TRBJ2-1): DGGITQSPKYLFRKEGQNVTLSCEQNLNHDAMYWYRQDPGQGLRLIYYSQIVNDFQKGDIAEGYSVSREKKESFPLTVTSAQKNPTAFYLCASSIAAAVSYNEQFFGPGTRLTVL.

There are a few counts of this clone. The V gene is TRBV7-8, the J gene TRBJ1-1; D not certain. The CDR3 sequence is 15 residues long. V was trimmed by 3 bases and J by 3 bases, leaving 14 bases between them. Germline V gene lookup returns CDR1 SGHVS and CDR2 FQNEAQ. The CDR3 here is CASSFQHSSDTEAFF. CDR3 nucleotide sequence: TGTGCCAGCAGCTTTCAGCACAGTTCTGACACTGAAGCTTTCTTT.

The CDR3 DNA reads TGTGCCAGTACCCTCGGCCGGGGGGGACTTTACACCGGGGAGCTGTTTTTT. Translation: CASTLGRGGLYTGELFF. The chain couples TRBV19 to TRBJ2-2, with 8 bases matching TRBD2. Germline V gene lookup returns CDR1 LNHDA and CDR2 SQIVND (reference sequence). This CDR3 contains 17 residues. With 7 bases clipped from V and 3 bases from J, the junction kept 13 bases outside the gene matches. The whole variable domain, filled in from reference TRBV19 and TRBJ2-2, reads DGGITQSPKYLFRKEGQNVTLSCEQNLNHDAMYWYRQDPGQGLRLIYYSQIVNDFQKGDIAEGYSVSREKKESFPLTVTSAQKNPTAFYLCASTLGRGGLYTGELFFGEGSRLTVL.

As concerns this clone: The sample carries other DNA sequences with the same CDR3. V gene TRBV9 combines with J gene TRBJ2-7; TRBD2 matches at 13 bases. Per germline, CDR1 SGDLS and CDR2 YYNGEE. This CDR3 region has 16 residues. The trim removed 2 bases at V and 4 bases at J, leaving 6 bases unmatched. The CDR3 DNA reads TGTGCCAGCAGCGTCGGACTAGCGGGAGTAGGATACGAGCAGTACTTC. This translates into CASSVGLAGVGYEQYF.

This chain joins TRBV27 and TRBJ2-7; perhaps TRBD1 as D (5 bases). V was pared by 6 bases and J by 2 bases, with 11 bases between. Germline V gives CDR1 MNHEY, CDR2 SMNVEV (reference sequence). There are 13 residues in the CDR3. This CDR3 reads CASSQTAAYEQYF. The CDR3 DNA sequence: TGTGCCAGCAGCCAGACAGCAGCCTACGAGCAGTACTTC.

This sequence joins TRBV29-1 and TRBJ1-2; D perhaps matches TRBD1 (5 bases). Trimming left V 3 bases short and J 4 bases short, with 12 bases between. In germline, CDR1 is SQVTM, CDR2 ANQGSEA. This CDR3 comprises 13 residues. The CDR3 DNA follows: TGCAGCGTTGAGGGCAGGGATCGCTATGGCTACACCTTC. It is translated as CSVEGRDRYGYTF.

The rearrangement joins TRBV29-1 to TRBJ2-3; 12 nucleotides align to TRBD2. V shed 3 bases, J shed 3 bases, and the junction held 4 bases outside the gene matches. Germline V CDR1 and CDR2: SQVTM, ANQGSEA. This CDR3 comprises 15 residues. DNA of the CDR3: TGCAGCGTTGACTCGACTAGCGGGGGTACAGATACGCAGTATTTT. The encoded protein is CSVDSTSGGTDTQYF.

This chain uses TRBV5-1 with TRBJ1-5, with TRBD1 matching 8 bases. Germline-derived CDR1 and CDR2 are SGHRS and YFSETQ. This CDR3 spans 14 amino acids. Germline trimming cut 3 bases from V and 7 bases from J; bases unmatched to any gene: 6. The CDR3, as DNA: TGCGCCAGCAGCTCCGACAGGGGAAAGCAGCCCCAGCATTTT. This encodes CASSSDRGKQPQHF.

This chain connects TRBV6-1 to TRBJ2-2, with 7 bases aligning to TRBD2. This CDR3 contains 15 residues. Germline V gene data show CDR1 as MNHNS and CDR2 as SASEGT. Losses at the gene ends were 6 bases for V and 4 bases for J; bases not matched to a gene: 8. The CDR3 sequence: CASSPRGVSTGELFF. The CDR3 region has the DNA TGTGCCAGCAGCCCCCGGGGGGTCAGCACCGGGGAGCTGTTTTTT.

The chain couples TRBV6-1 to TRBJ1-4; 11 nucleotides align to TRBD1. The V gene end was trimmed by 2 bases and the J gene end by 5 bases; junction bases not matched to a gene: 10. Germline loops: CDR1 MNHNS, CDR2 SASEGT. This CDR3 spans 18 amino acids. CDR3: CASSETGQGAGSNEKLFF. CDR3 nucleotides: TGTGCCAGCAGTGAAACCGGACAGGGGGCCGGCTCGAATGAAAAACTGTTTTTT.

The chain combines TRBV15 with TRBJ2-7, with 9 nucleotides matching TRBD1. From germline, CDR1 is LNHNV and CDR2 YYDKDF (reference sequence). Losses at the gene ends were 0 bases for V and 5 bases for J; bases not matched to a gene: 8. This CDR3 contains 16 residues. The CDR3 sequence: CATSRDFGTGSDEQYF. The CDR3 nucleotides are TGTGCCACCAGCAGAGATTTCGGGACAGGGTCCGACGAGCAGTACTTC.

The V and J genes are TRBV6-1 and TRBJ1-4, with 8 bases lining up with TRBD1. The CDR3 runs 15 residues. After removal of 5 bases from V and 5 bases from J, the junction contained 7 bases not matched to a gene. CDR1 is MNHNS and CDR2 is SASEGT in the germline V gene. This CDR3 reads CASSPTGADNEKLFF. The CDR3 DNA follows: TGTGCCAGCAGTCCGACAGGGGCGGACAATGAAAAACTGTTTTTT.

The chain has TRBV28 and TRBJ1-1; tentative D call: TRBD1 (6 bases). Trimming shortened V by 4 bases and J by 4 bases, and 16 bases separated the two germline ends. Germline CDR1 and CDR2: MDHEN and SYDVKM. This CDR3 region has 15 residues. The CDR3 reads CASSSPAGQRTEAFF. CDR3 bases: TGTGCCAGCAGTTCACCGGCCGGACAGCGCACTGAAGCTTTCTTT.

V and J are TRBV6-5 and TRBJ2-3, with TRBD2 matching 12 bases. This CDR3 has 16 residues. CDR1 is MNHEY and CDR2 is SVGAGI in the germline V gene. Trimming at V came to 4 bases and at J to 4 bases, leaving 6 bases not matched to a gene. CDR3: CASSSWLAGGPDTQYF. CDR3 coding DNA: TGTGCCAGCAGTTCGTGGCTAGCGGGAGGGCCAGATACGCAGTATTTT.

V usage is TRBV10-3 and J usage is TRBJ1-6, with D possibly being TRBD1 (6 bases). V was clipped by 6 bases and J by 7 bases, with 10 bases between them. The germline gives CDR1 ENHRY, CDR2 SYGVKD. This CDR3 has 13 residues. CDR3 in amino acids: CAISRDRNSPLHF. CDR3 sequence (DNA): TGTGCCATCAGCCGCGACAGGAATTCACCCCTCCACTTT.

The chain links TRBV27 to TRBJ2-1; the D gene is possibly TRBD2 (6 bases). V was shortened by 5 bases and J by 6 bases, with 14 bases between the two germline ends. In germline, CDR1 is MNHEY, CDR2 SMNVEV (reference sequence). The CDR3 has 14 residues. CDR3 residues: CASSNGRGSNEQFF. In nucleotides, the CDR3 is TGTGCCAGCAGTAACGGCCGGGGGAGCAATGAGCAGTTCTTC.